The 10 T cell receptor beta chains listed next were all sequenced from one sample in a study of OX40 agonist ivuxolimab in advanced cancers. Assay: immunoSEQ multiplex PCR; the TCRdb copy retains only in-frame clones and omits some. The sample has just over 20,000 clones, about 77% seen once. Specimen: CD4+ or CD8+ T cells sorted from blood, collected in a trial of the OX40 agonist ivuxolimab. All receptors come from an adult with an advanced solid tumor such as melanoma, head and neck, liver or kidney cancer.

The CDR3 DNA sequence: TGTGCCAGCAGTAGTTTCTATGGCTACACCTTC. It encodes CASSSFYGYTF. The chain couples TRBV6-1 to TRBJ1-2; D unresolved. CDR1 and CDR2 (germline): MNHNS, SASEGT. V was pared by 5 bases and J by 4 bases, with 5 bases between. The CDR3 contains 11 residues.

The rearrangement links TRBV18 to TRBJ2-3; D not resolved. Per the germline V gene, CDR1 is KGHSH and CDR2 is LQKENI. V lost 0 bases to trimming and J lost 2 bases, with 6 bases between them. This CDR3 has 14 residues. CDR3 DNA: TGTGCCAGCTCACCACCACCTTCCACAGATACGCAGTATTTT. Its translation: CASSPPPSTDTQYF. The entire variable domain, with the rest obtained from reference TRBV18 and TRBJ2-3, is as follows: NAGVMQNPRHLVRRRGQEARLRCSPMKGHSHVYWYRQLPEEGLKFMVYLQKENIIDESGMPKERFSAEFPKEGPSILRIQQVVRGDSAAYFCASSPPPSTDTQYFGPGTRLTVL.

By share, this clone ranks as medium-sized. The rearrangement joins TRBV19 to TRBJ1-2, with D perhaps matching TRBD1 (5 bases). The CDR3 length is 14 residues. Trimming stripped 5 bases from V and 3 bases from J, with 13 bases between. Per germline, CDR1 LNHDA and CDR2 SQIVND (reference sequence). The CDR3 spells CASSYPGEYYGYTF. Written as DNA, the CDR3 is TGTGCCAGTAGTTACCCGGGGGAGTACTATGGCTACACCTTC.

This clone was observed a handful of times. CDR3 in amino acids: CASSIRRQTNTEAFF. The CDR3 bases are TGTGCCAGTAGTATACGCCGGCAGACGAACACTGAAGCTTTCTTT. The chain combines TRBV19 with TRBJ1-1, with D uncertain. This CDR3 is 15 amino acids long. Germline V gives CDR1 LNHDA, CDR2 SQIVND (reference sequence). Trimming removed 2 bases at V and 1 base at J, with 11 bases between.

The chain has TRBV10-1 and TRBJ2-7; D not resolved. Looked up from germline, CDR1 is WNHNN and CDR2 is SYGVQD (reference sequence). Trimming took off 9 bases at V and 3 bases at J, with 18 bases between the two ends. CDR3 length equals 14 residues. The CDR3: CASPSHGPIYEQYF. The CDR3 region has the DNA TGCGCCAGTCCCTCCCACGGACCAATCTACGAGCAGTACTTC.

V usage is TRBV28 and J usage is TRBJ2-3, with D perhaps assigned TRBD1 or TRBD2 (5 bases each). The CDR3 covers 17 residues. V was clipped by 3 bases and J by 0 bases, with 16 bases between them. Germline V gene data show CDR1 as MDHEN and CDR2 as SYDVKM. The CDR3 region is CASSLTADTLSTDTQYF. The CDR3 nucleotides read TGTGCCAGCAGTTTGACAGCGGACACCTTAAGCACAGATACGCAGTATTTT.

The chain couples TRBV5-1 to TRBJ1-6, with 7 bases that match TRBD1. Germline assignment: CDR1 SGHRS and CDR2 YFSETQ. This CDR3 region has 15 residues. J gave up 8 bases and V 4 bases, and 9 bases lay outside the gene matches. For the CDR3, the DNA is TGCGCCAGCAGCCTGGGAGGACAGGACGATTCACCCCTCCACTTT. It yields the protein CASSLGGQDDSPLHF.

This clone was counted once. The J gene is TRBJ2-1, the V gene TRBV5-6; 12 bases are shared with TRBD2. V dropped 4 bases and J dropped 13; count of bases not matched to a gene: 9. The CDR3 loop spans 14 amino acids. Germline assignment: CDR1 SGHDT and CDR2 YYEEEE. The CDR3 region is CASSPRLAGALQFF. The DNA for the CDR3 is TGTGCCAGCAGCCCCCGACTAGCGGGGGCCCTTCAGTTCTTC.

The J gene is TRBJ1-2, the V gene TRBV6-5; tentatively, D is TRBD1 (6 bases). The germline V gene encodes CDR1 MNHEY and CDR2 SVGAGI. V shed 8 bases and J shed 3 bases, with 7 bases lying between them. There are 11 residues in the CDR3. CDR3 region: CASHRDYGYTF. CDR3 DNA sequence: TGTGCCAGCCACAGGGACTATGGCTACACCTTC.

Turning to this clone: A junction boundary mismatches the germline segment, possibly from a read error. The chain links TRBV25-1 to TRBJ1-2, with TRBD1 as a possible D gene (6 bases). The CDR3 is made up of 14 amino acids. Germline V gene sequence: CDR1 MGHDK, CDR2 SYGVNS. This CDR3 is CAGRDIKAVGGYTF. The CDR3 DNA follows: TGTGCCGGCAGGGACATCAAGGCCGTAGGCGGCTACACCTTC.